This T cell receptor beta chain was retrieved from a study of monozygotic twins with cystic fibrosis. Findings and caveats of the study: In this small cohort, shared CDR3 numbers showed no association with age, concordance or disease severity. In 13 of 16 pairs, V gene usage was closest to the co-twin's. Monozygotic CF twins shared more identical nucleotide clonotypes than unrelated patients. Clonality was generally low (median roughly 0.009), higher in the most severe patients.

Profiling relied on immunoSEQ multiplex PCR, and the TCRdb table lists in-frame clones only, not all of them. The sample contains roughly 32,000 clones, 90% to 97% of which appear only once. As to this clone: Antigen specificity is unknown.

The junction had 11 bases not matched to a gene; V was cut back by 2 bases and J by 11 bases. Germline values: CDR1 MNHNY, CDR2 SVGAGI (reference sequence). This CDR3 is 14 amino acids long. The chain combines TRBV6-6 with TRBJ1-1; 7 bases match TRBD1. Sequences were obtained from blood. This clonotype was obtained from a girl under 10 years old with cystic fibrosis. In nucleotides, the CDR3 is TGTGCCAGCAGTTACGCGAAGGGGGCGCAGGATGCTTTCTTT. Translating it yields CASSYAKGAQDAFF.